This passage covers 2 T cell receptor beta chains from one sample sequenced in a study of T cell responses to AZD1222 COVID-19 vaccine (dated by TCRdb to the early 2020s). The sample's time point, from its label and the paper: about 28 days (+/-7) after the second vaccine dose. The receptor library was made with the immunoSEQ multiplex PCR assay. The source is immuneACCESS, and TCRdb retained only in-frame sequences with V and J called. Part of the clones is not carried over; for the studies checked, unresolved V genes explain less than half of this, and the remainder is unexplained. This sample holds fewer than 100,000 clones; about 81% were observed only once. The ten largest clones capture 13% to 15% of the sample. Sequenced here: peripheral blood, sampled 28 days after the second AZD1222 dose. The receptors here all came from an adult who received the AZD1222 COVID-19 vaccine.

The chain's CDR3 is CASSLVGQVNAKNIQYF. CDR3 coding DNA: TGTGCCAGCAGCTTAGTGGGGCAGGTAAATGCCAAAAACATTCAGTACTTC. V and J are TRBV7-9 and TRBJ2-4, with D possibly matching TRBD1 (5 bases). Germline V gene sequence: CDR1 SEHNR, CDR2 FQNEAQ (reference sequence). V was clipped by 1 base and J by 1 base, with 14 bases between them. This CDR3 spans 17 amino acids.

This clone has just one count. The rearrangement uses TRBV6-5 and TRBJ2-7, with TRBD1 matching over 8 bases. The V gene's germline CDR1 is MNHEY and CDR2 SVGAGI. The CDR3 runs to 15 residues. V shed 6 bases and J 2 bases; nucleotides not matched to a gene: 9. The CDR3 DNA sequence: TGTGCCAGCAGACCAGCCGGGACAGGTCCCTACGAGCAGTACTTC. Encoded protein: CASRPAGTGPYEQYF.